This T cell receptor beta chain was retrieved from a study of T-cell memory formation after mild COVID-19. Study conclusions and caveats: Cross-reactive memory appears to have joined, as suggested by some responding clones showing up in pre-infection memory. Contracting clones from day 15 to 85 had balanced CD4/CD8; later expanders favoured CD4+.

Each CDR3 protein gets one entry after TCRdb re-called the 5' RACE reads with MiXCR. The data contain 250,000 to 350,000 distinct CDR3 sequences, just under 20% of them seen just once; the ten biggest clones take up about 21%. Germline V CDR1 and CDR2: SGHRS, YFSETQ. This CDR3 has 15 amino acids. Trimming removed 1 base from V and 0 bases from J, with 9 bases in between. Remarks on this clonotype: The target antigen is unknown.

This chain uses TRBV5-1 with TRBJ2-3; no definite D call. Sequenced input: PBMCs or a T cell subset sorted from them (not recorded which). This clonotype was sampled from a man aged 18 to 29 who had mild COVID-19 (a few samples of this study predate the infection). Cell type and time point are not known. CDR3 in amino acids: CASSLMYSSTDTQYF. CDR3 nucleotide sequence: TGCGCCAGCAGCTTGATGTACAGTAGCACAGATACGCAGTATTTT.